These 27 T cell receptor beta chains were sequenced from one sample in a study of T cells after yellow fever vaccination. TCRdb re-called the 5' RACE reads with MiXCR, one entry per CDR3 protein. This sample carries approximately 330,000 distinct CDR3 sequences, roughly 4% of them seen once, and the ten largest clones take about 26%. The material sequenced was PBMCs, taken 5 days after the yellow fever booster vaccination. These receptors came from a man younger than 35 who received the YFV17D yellow fever vaccine.

This clonotype was seen more than once but under ten times. The chain combines TRBV20-1 with TRBJ1-2; TRBD1 agrees at 9 bases. The V segment lost 4 bases and the J segment 5 bases; nucleotides outside the gene matches: 2. The germline V gene encodes CDR1 DFQATT and CDR2 SNEGSKA (reference sequence). The CDR3 consists of 12 residues. CDR3 in amino acids: CSATGQGYGYTF. The CDR3 DNA reads as TGCAGTGCTACGGGACAGGGTTATGGCTACACCTTC.

The rearrangement links TRBV10-2 to TRBJ1-1; tentatively, D is TRBD1 (5 bases). Germline lookup yields CDR1 WSHSY and CDR2 SAAADI. The CDR3 consists of 12 residues. The germline V and J ends were trimmed by 7 bases and 5 bases, with 11 bases remaining between them. CDR3 sequence reads: CASIGGRTEAFF. In DNA form, the CDR3 reads TGCGCCAGCATCGGGGGGAGAACTGAAGCTTTCTTT.

There are a few counts of this clonotype. This chain joins TRBV7-9 and TRBJ1-2, with TRBD1 matching over 12 bases. Germline lookup yields CDR1 SEHNR and CDR2 FQNEAQ (reference sequence). V shed 3 bases and J 7 bases; nucleotides not matched to a gene: 6. CDR3 size: 15 residues. The DNA for the CDR3 is TGTGCCAGCAGCTTCGGGGACAGGGGGCAATCTGGCTACACCTTC. It translates to CASSFGDRGQSGYTF.

This chain joins TRBV10-1 and TRBJ2-7; 9 bases align to TRBD2. V was clipped by 9 bases and J by 3 bases; unmatched bases: 15. CDR1 and CDR2 from the germline V gene are WNHNN and SYGVQD (reference sequence). The CDR3 loop spans 16 amino acids. CDR3 in DNA: TGCGCCAGTCCGGATCAGGGTAGCGGGGGCGGCTACGAGCAGTACGTC. This gives the protein CASPDQGSGGGYEQYV.

This chain joins TRBV10-3 and TRBJ1-2; perhaps TRBD1 as D (6 bases). Trimming took 8 bases from V and 3 from J, leaving 16 bases between them. Germline-derived CDR1 and CDR2 are ENHRY and SYGVKD. The CDR3 runs to 14 residues. CDR3 bases: TGTGCCATCGGAAGAGCAGGGGTGGACTATGGCTACACCTTC. Residues: CAIGRAGVDYGYTF.

This clonotype was detected a few times. The genes are TRBV6-2 or TRBV6-3 and TRBJ2-2; 10 nucleotides line up with TRBD2. Germline V gives CDR1 MNHEY, CDR2 SVGEGT. This CDR3 has 16 residues. Trimming removed 4 bases from V and 2 bases from J; junction bases left unmatched: 4. DNA of the CDR3: TGTGCCAGCAGTTCCCTAGCGGGGGCCAACACCGGGGAGCTGTTTTTT. It translates to CASSSLAGANTGELFF.

There are a few counts of this clonotype. The chain has TRBV5-4 and TRBJ2-5, with D maybe TRBD1 (6 bases). The ends were cut back, 1 base at V and 5 bases at J, with 9 bases in the middle. Germline V gene data show CDR1 as SGHNT and CDR2 as YYREEE (reference sequence). The CDR3 spans 13 residues. The CDR3 nucleotides are TGTGCCAGCAGCTTGCCGAGGGGGGAGACCCAGTACTTC. Translation: CASSLPRGETQYF.

This clonotype was observed at least ten times. The chain is built from TRBV7-9 and TRBJ2-1; 8 bases are a match to TRBD1. With V trimmed by 0 bases and J by 6 bases, 7 bases remained unmatched. Germline V gene data show CDR1 as SEHNR and CDR2 as FQNEAQ (reference sequence). This CDR3 is built from 16 residues. The CDR3, as DNA: TGTGCCAGCAGCTTAGCTAGACAGGGGAGTTTCAATGAGCAGTTCTTC. Its protein product is CASSLARQGSFNEQFF. The entire variable domain, with the rest obtained from reference TRBV7-9 and TRBJ2-1, is as follows: DTGVSQNPRHKITKRGQNVTFRCDPISEHNRLYWYRQTLGQGPEFLTYFQNEAQLEKSRLLSDRFSAERPKGSFSTLEIQRTEQGDSAMYLCASSLARQGSFNEQFFGPGTRLTVL.

The CDR3 reads CASSDRGRETQYF. DNA for the CDR3: TGTGCCAGCAGCGACAGGGGTAGGGAGACCCAGTACTTC. This sequence joins TRBV7-9 and TRBJ2-5; 8 positions agree with TRBD1. The junction had 4 bases not matched to a gene; V was cut back by 5 bases and J by 5 bases. The CDR3 spans 13 residues. From germline, CDR1 is SEHNR and CDR2 FQNEAQ (reference sequence).

The sample holds a few counts of this clonotype. CDR3 protein: CASSAGGGLRGAEAFF. CDR3 DNA: TGTGCCAGCAGCGCCGGTGGGGGGCTGCGAGGGGCTGAAGCTTTCTTT. The chain joins TRBV12-3 or TRBV12-4 to TRBJ1-1; TRBD1 might be the D (6 bases). The CDR3 extends over 16 amino acids. Trimming took 6 bases from V and 6 from J, leaving 23 bases between them.

The chain carries TRBV27 and TRBJ1-6; no clear D. V lost 1 base, J lost 0 bases, and 10 bases lay in between. The CDR3 extends over 17 amino acids. Germline CDR1 and CDR2: MNHEY and SMNVEV (reference sequence). CDR3 DNA sequence: TGTGCCAGCAGTTTATTCGCGGCGAGCTCCTATAATTCACCCCTCCACTTT. This encodes CASSLFAASSYNSPLHF.

This clonotype was recorded a few times. The rearrangement joins TRBV4-1 to TRBJ2-7, with D possibly being TRBD2 (6 bases). V was cut by 4 bases and J by 0 bases, with 16 bases left in between. The V gene's germline CDR1 is MGHRA and CDR2 YSYEKL. The CDR3 totals 16 residues. CDR3 nucleotide sequence: TGCGCCAGCAGCCCAGTAGCGGCAACCCCCTCCTACGAGCAGTACGTC. Amino acids: CASSPVAATPSYEQYV.

This clonotype was seen a handful of times. This CDR3 reads CASSLLEPTYEQYF. CDR3 coding DNA: TGTGCCAGCAGCTTACTAGAGCCCACTTACGAGCAGTACTTC. The chain combines TRBV11-2 with TRBJ2-7; D not certain. The length of the CDR3 is 14 residues. Germline V gene sequence: CDR1 SGHAT, CDR2 FQNNGV. Trimming took 2 bases from V and 4 from J, leaving 12 bases between them.

This clonotype turned up a few times. The genes are TRBV29-1 and TRBJ1-1, with D hard to call. Trimming cost V 7 bases and J 1 base, with 10 bases left between them. The CDR3 covers 12 residues. Germline CDR1 is SQVTM and CDR2 is ANQGSEA. As DNA, the CDR3 is TGCAGCGGCCGGGCCCCGAACACTGAAGCTTTCTTT. This translates into CSGRAPNTEAFF.

The chain couples TRBV7-2 to TRBJ2-7; 8 bases are shared with TRBD1. Germline lookup yields CDR1 SGHTA and CDR2 FQGNSA. The CDR3 is made up of 14 amino acids. The V segment lost 5 bases and the J segment 1 base; nucleotides outside the gene matches: 4. The CDR3 DNA reads as TGTGCCAGCAGCACCGACAGGGGATCCTACGAGCAGTACGTC. As protein: CASSTDRGSYEQYV.

A few counts support this clonotype. This chain uses TRBV12-3 or TRBV12-4 with TRBJ2-2; weak D call: TRBD1 (5 bases). The CDR3 has 17 amino acids. Trimming left V 6 bases short and J 6 bases short, with 23 bases between. The DNA for the CDR3 is TGTGCCAGCAGCCATAAAAGGGGCAAGGGGCCCGCCGGGGAGCTGTTTTTT. Amino acids: CASSHKRGKGPAGELFF.

In this sample, this clonotype turned up a few times. The chain uses TRBV5-1 and TRBJ2-6; D uncertain. The length of the CDR3 is 18 residues. Trimming shortened V by 7 bases and J by 0 bases, and 20 bases separated the two germline ends. CDR1 is SGHRS and CDR2 is YFSETQ in the germline V gene. CDR3 region: CASGSPPGVSSGANVLTF. The CDR3 nucleotides are TGCGCCAGCGGTAGTCCCCCAGGCGTTAGCTCTGGGGCCAACGTCCTGACTTTC. The complete variable domain, with remaining parts taken from reference TRBV5-1 and TRBJ2-6, reads KAGVTQTPRYLIKTRGQQVTLSCSPISGHRSVSWYQQTPGQGLQFLFEYFSETQRNKGNFPGRFSGRQFSNSRSEMNVSTLELGDSALYLCASGSPPGVSSGANVLTFGAGSRLTVL.

There are a few counts of this clonotype. The chain is built from TRBV28 and TRBJ1-2, with TRBD1 as a possible D gene (5 bases). CDR1 and CDR2 (germline): MDHEN, SYDVKM. Trimming removed 11 bases from V and 4 bases from J, with 17 bases in between. The CDR3 extends over 13 amino acids. The DNA of the CDR3 is TGTGCCGCACTCCAGGGTCTCAGCTATGGCTACACCTTC. Residues: CAALQGLSYGYTF.

This clonotype was seen many times. The CDR3 coding sequence is TGCAGCGTTGAAGCGGGGGGGGAGACCCAGTACTTC. Translating gives CSVEAGGETQYF. V is TRBV29-1 and J is TRBJ2-5; TRBD2 matches 8 bases. The CDR3 sequence is 12 residues long. CDR1 and CDR2 (germline): SQVTM, ANQGSEA. J gave up 5 bases and V 1 base, and 0 bases lay outside the gene matches.

This clonotype was detected only a few times. This rearrangement joins TRBV12-3 or TRBV12-4 to TRBJ2-7; D tentatively fits TRBD1 or TRBD2 (5 bases each). The CDR3 covers 13 residues. Trimming pared 6 bases from V and 6 bases from J, leaving 15 bases between. The CDR3 coding sequence is TGTGCCAGCAGCTTGGGTCCCGGGACCGAGCAGTACTTC. It is translated as CASSLGPGTEQYF.

This clonotype was detected only a few times. The chain is built from TRBV5-1 and TRBJ2-4; D gene ambiguous. With 0 bases removed from V and 0 bases from J, the gap between germline ends came to 13 bases. The CDR3 loop spans 17 amino acids. The germline CDR1 and CDR2 sequences are SGHRS and YFSETQ. CDR3 DNA sequence: TGCGCCAGCAGCTTGGGGGCCTCCCCGGTAGCCAAAAACATTCAGTACTTC. Amino acids: CASSLGASPVAKNIQYF. Variable domain in full (rest from reference TRBV5-1 and TRBJ2-4): KAGVTQTPRYLIKTRGQQVTLSCSPISGHRSVSWYQQTPGQGLQFLFEYFSETQRNKGNFPGRFSGRQFSNSRSEMNVSTLELGDSALYLCASSLGASPVAKNIQYFGAGTRLSVL.

In its sample, this clonotype was seen many times. The V and J genes are TRBV5-1 and TRBJ2-1; D is possibly TRBD2 (5 bases). Germline loops: CDR1 SGHRS, CDR2 YFSETQ. This CDR3 spans 13 amino acids. Deletions cut 5 bases from V and 6 bases from J, with 12 bases between. CDR3 nucleotide sequence: TGCGCCAGCAGACACCCGAGCGGCAATGAGCAGTTCTTC. Amino acids: CASRHPSGNEQFF. The whole variable domain, filled in from reference TRBV5-1 and TRBJ2-1, reads KAGVTQTPRYLIKTRGQQVTLSCSPISGHRSVSWYQQTPGQGLQFLFEYFSETQRNKGNFPGRFSGRQFSNSRSEMNVSTLELGDSALYLCASRHPSGNEQFFGPGTRLTVL.

A few counts support this clonotype. This chain uses TRBV7-8 with TRBJ1-4, with TRBD1 as a possible D gene (6 bases). The germline V and J ends were trimmed by 1 base and 15 bases, with 12 bases remaining between them. This CDR3 is 12 amino acids long. The germline V gene encodes CDR1 SGHVS and CDR2 FQNEAQ. The CDR3 protein is CASSLVWGRVFF. The CDR3 DNA follows: TGTGCCAGCAGCTTAGTTTGGGGGCGGGTGTTTTTT.

This clonotype was detected many times. The chain has TRBV5-1 and TRBJ2-7; 7 nucleotides match TRBD1. The germline CDR1 and CDR2 sequences are SGHRS and YFSETQ. V was clipped by 4 bases and J by 4 bases; unmatched bases: 5. The CDR3 is made up of 13 amino acids. The CDR3 bases are TGCGCCAGCAGCGTGACAGGGAATTACGAGCAGTACTTC. Amino acids: CASSVTGNYEQYF.

The V and J genes are TRBV5-1 and TRBJ2-2; D unresolved. Trimming cost V 2 bases and J 0 bases, with 5 bases left between them. The CDR3 is 14 amino acids. Germline-derived CDR1 and CDR2 are SGHRS and YFSETQ. The CDR3 nucleotides read TGCGCCAGCAGCTTAAGGACGAACACCGGGGAGCTGTTTTTT. Translating gives CASSLRTNTGELFF.

This clonotype was counted many times. The chain has TRBV18 and TRBJ2-7; 9 positions match TRBD2. The ends lost 0 bases at V and 0 bases at J; junction bases unmatched: 6. This CDR3 has 17 amino acids. CDR1 is KGHSH, CDR2 LQKENI, per germline. CDR3 protein: CASSPPGRGGYSYEQYF. CDR3 nucleotide sequence: TGTGCCAGCTCACCACCCGGGCGGGGGGGGTACTCCTACGAGCAGTACTTC.

This clonotype was found many times. The chain links TRBV20-1 to TRBJ1-5, with D perhaps matching TRBD1 (6 bases). This CDR3 is built from 14 residues. Trimming took off 6 bases at V and 6 bases at J, with 18 bases between the two ends. Germline CDR1 DFQATT, CDR2 SNEGSKA (reference sequence). CDR3 region: CSAVVGGLAQPQHF. CDR3 in DNA: TGCAGTGCCGTCGTGGGGGGGCTTGCTCAGCCCCAGCATTTT.